What follows are 15 T cell receptor beta chains derived from one specimen sequenced in a study of patients and donors after allogeneic stem cell transplantation (dated by TCRdb to about 2020). Libraries came from RT-PCR. The data were produced on a NextSeq 550. TCRdb reworked the public reads: Q25 trimming with fastp, MiXCR clone assembly, productive beta chains retained. Merged by CDR3 protein, the rows form single entries marked with the most common genes and DNA. The table for this sample lists 110,000 or so distinct CDR3 sequences; 35% to 45% of them were counted only once. The ten most abundant clones make up about 27% of the sample. The sequenced material came from blood, either unsorted or a sorted T cell fraction (not recorded which). These receptor sequences come from a human donor who was either an allogeneic HSCT recipient or a stem cell or donor lymphocyte infusion donor (not recorded which). It is not recorded whose cells these are; they may come from a transplant donor.

The chain is built from TRBV7-9 and TRBJ1-2; no clear D. The CDR3 is made up of 12 amino acids. CDR1 SEHNR and CDR2 FQNEAQ come from the germline V gene (reference sequence). V gave up 3 bases and J gave up 4 bases, with 6 bases separating them. CDR3 sequence reads: CASSFWGYGYTF. The CDR3 DNA sequence: TGTGCCAGCAGCTTTTGGGGCTATGGCTACACCTTC.

The V call is TRBV24-1, the J call TRBJ2-1, with 7 bases fitting TRBD2. CDR3 size: 15 residues. V lost 4 bases, J lost 1 base, and 3 bases stayed unmatched. Germline CDR1 KGHDR, CDR2 SFDVKD. The CDR3 region is CATSEGLFSYNEQFF. CDR3 nucleotide sequence: TGTGCCACCAGTGAGGGACTATTTTCCTACAATGAGCAGTTCTTC.

This sequence joins TRBV4-2 and TRBJ2-7, with TRBD2 identical over 10 bases. This CDR3 comprises 16 residues. Trimming at V came to 1 base and at J to 7 bases, leaving 10 bases not matched to a gene. From germline, CDR1 is LGHNA and CDR2 YNFKEQ. The CDR3 reads CASSQVLASGSYEQYF. DNA of the CDR3: TGTGCCAGCAGCCAAGTTTTGGCTAGCGGGAGTTATGAGCAGTACTTC.

The gene calls are TRBV6-5 and TRBJ2-5; D is possibly TRBD2 (5 bases). Trimming shortened V by 6 bases and J by 3 bases, and 11 bases separated the two germline ends. This CDR3 contains 13 residues. Per germline, CDR1 MNHEY and CDR2 SVGAGI. DNA for the CDR3: TGTGCCAGCAGGCCGTCGGGGAAAGAGACCCAGTACTTC. It encodes CASRPSGKETQYF.

CDR3 DNA sequence: TGTGCCACCAGCAGAGATAAGACAGTACCTAACTATGGCTACACCTTC. Amino acids: CATSRDKTVPNYGYTF. The chain recombines TRBV15 with TRBJ1-2, with a weak D call TRBD1 (5 bases). V lost 0 bases and J lost 0, with 11 bases in between. This CDR3 has 16 residues. Germline lookup yields CDR1 LNHNV and CDR2 YYDKDF (reference sequence).

The genes are TRBV6-1 and TRBJ1-2; TRBD1 might be the D (5 bases). Germline CDR1 reads MNHNS; CDR2 reads SASEGT. There are 11 residues in the CDR3. Trimming removed 6 bases at V and 7 bases at J, with 9 bases between. The CDR3 region is CASRIQGGYTF. The CDR3 DNA reads as TGTGCCAGCAGGATCCAGGGTGGCTACACCTTC.

The chain is built from TRBV18 and TRBJ1-1; 7 bases agree with TRBD1. Trimming at V came to 2 bases and at J to 1 base, leaving 7 bases not matched to a gene. The CDR3 spans 16 residues. Germline V gives CDR1 KGHSH, CDR2 LQKENI. In nucleotides, the CDR3 is TGTGCCAGCTCACCATGGACAAGGGGGCCGAACACTGAAGCTTTCTTT. Translated: CASSPWTRGPNTEAFF.

CDR3 sequence (DNA): TGCGCCAGCAGCACCGGGATCTATGAAAAACTGTTTTTT. It translates to CASSTGIYEKLFF. The V gene is TRBV5-1, the J gene TRBJ1-4; no clear D gene. Deletions cut 4 bases from V and 6 bases from J, with 10 bases between. Germline loops: CDR1 SGHRS, CDR2 YFSETQ. CDR3 size: 13 residues.

This chain uses TRBV20-1 with TRBJ1-1; D unresolved. CDR1 is DFQATT and CDR2 is SNEGSKA in the germline V gene (reference sequence). This CDR3 contains 15 residues. The V end was cut by 2 bases, the J end by 3 bases, with 16 bases between. The CDR3, as DNA: TGCAGTGCTAGACCTCCTGCAAGGGCTCACACTGAAGCTTTCTTT. This sequence encodes CSARPPARAHTEAFF.

This clonotype was observed a single time. The chain uses TRBV7-9 and TRBJ2-3; D not certain. CDR3 length: 15 amino acids. CDR1 is SEHNR, CDR2 FQNEAQ, per germline (reference sequence). The V end lost 1 base, the J end lost 2 bases, and 10 bases lay between the germline ends. CDR3 protein: CASSLGSLATDTQYF. The CDR3 nucleotides are TGTGCCAGCAGCTTAGGATCGCTGGCCACAGATACGCAGTATTTT.

This clonotype has only a few counts. V and J are TRBV7-8 and TRBJ2-1, with TRBD2 as a possible D gene (5 bases). This CDR3 is 16 amino acids long. Deletions cut 4 bases from V and 4 bases from J, with 17 bases between. Germline loops: CDR1 SGHVS, CDR2 FQNEAQ. The CDR3, as DNA: TGTGCCAGCAGCTCCCCGACTACCTCCCCTTACAATGAGCAGTTCTTC. Its protein is CASSSPTTSPYNEQFF.

This chain connects TRBV24-1 to TRBJ2-5, with 7 bases fitting TRBD1. Trimming at V came to 2 bases and at J to 3 bases, leaving 2 bases not matched to a gene. This CDR3 is 14 amino acids long. From germline, CDR1 is KGHDR and CDR2 SFDVKD. The CDR3 nucleotides read TGTGCCACCAGTGATTGGGGGACAGAAGAGACCCAGTACTTC. As protein: CATSDWGTEETQYF.

The rearrangement links TRBV9 to TRBJ2-7; no definite D call. Trimming removed 2 bases at V and 1 base at J, with 13 bases between. This CDR3 spans 15 amino acids. Germline V gene lookup returns CDR1 SGDLS and CDR2 YYNGEE. The CDR3 loop is CASSVGSSPSYEQYF. CDR3 DNA sequence: TGTGCCAGCAGCGTCGGCTCCTCTCCGTCCTACGAGCAGTACTTC.

A few counts support this clonotype. V and J are TRBV29-1 and TRBJ2-3; 14 bases align to TRBD2. Germline assignment: CDR1 SQVTM and CDR2 ANQGSEA. CDR3 length: 14 amino acids. Germline trimming cut 6 bases from V and 7 bases from J; bases unmatched to any gene: 6. As DNA, the CDR3 is TGCAGCGTGGGGACTAGCGGGAGTGGAAATACGCAGTATTTT. It is translated as CSVGTSGSGNTQYF.

This clonotype has just a few counts. The chain recombines TRBV28 with TRBJ2-3; a possible D gene is TRBD2 (6 bases). The CDR3 covers 16 residues. V dropped 1 base and J dropped 4 bases, with 15 bases sitting between them. Germline-derived CDR1 and CDR2 are MDHEN and SYDVKM. CDR3 protein: CASSLLGRGPADTQYF. CDR3 nucleotide sequence: TGTGCCAGCAGTTTATTGGGGCGGGGTCCTGCAGATACGCAGTATTTT.